These 9 T cell receptor beta chains originate from one sample sequenced in a study of shared clonotypes between healthy human individuals (TCRdb year 2020). The method was the immunoSEQ multiplex PCR assay. Imported from immuneACCESS, the table was reduced by TCRdb to in-frame sequences with V and J called. These copies leave out some clones; in studies compared against another copy, an unresolved V gene accounts for under half, and the cause of the remainder is not known. This sample is represented by 1.6 million or so clones; around 97% of them were singletons. Over 1% of the sample is held by the ten biggest clonotypes. The material sequenced was naive CD4+ T cells sorted from blood. The cell subset or site label, read with the paper, signifies: CD45RA+ positively selected. The receptors derive from a man aged 30 to 45 in good health.

V usage is TRBV18 and J usage is TRBJ2-3; 12 bases map to TRBD1. Germline V gene sequence: CDR1 KGHSH, CDR2 LQKENI. CDR3 length: 15 amino acids. The ends lost 4 bases at V and 3 bases at J; junction bases unmatched: 2. This CDR3 is CASSRDRGLTDTQYF. Here the CDR3 DNA reads TGTGCCAGCTCACGGGACAGGGGGCTTACAGATACGCAGTATTTT.

The V gene is TRBV5-4, the J gene TRBJ2-5, with 9 bases matching TRBD2. Germline trimming cut 4 bases from V and 5 bases from J; bases unmatched to any gene: 12. The germline CDR1 and CDR2 sequences are SGHNT and YYREEE (reference sequence). There are 16 residues in the CDR3. The CDR3 bases are TGTGCCAGCAGCCATGGGGCGGGAGGGCCTAGGGAGACCCAGTACTTC. The encoded protein is CASSHGAGGPRETQYF.

The V call is TRBV5-4, the J call TRBJ2-7, with TRBD1 matching 10 bases. CDR1 is SGHNT, CDR2 YYREEE, per germline (reference sequence). With 4 bases clipped from V and 5 bases from J, the junction kept 6 bases outside the gene matches. This CDR3 comprises 14 residues. The chain's CDR3 is CASSRDRGRDEQYF. CDR3 coding DNA: TGTGCCAGCAGCAGGGACAGGGGACGCGACGAGCAGTACTTC.

This chain joins TRBV18 and TRBJ2-1, with 8 bases aligning to TRBD2. V gave up 2 bases and J gave up 0 bases; unmatched junction bases: 3. The CDR3 runs 16 residues. Germline assignment: CDR1 KGHSH and CDR2 LQKENI. CDR3 in amino acids: CASSPTSGRSYNEQFF. Here the CDR3 DNA reads TGTGCCAGCTCACCAACTAGCGGACGCTCCTACAATGAGCAGTTCTTC.

CDR3 nucleotide sequence: TGTGCCAGCAGTCTTGCCGGGACAGGGGCGTACGAGCAGTACTTC. Residues: CASSLAGTGAYEQYF. The chain joins TRBV27 to TRBJ2-7; 10 bases align to TRBD1. The CDR3 runs 15 residues. The trim removed 5 bases at V and 4 bases at J, leaving 8 bases unmatched. The V gene's germline CDR1 is MNHEY and CDR2 SMNVEV (reference sequence).

The chain couples TRBV5-6 to TRBJ2-3; 7 bases align to TRBD2. This CDR3 comprises 16 residues. The V and J ends lost 0 bases and 6 bases, in that order; junction bases with no gene match: 10. The germline V gene encodes CDR1 SGHDT and CDR2 YYEEEE. The CDR3 loop reads CASSLAQTSRIDTQYF. Written as DNA, the CDR3 is TGTGCCAGCAGCTTGGCCCAGACTAGCAGAATCGATACGCAGTATTTT.

The chain couples TRBV30 to TRBJ1-2; a weak D match, TRBD1 (6 bases). The CDR3 has 11 amino acids. Germline assignment: CDR1 GTSNPN and CDR2 SVGIG (reference sequence). V lost 4 bases to trimming and J lost 7 bases, with 10 bases between them. The CDR3 spells CAWTGGAGYTF. DNA for the CDR3: TGTGCCTGGACCGGGGGCGCTGGCTACACCTTC.

The rearrangement joins TRBV7-3 to TRBJ1-1; 7 positions agree with TRBD1. V lost 5 bases and J lost 0; bases outside the gene matches: 6. Looked up from germline, CDR1 is SGHTA and CDR2 is FQGTGA. This CDR3 spans 15 amino acids. The CDR3 loop is CASSVTGPMNTEAFF. Here the CDR3 DNA reads TGTGCCAGCAGCGTGACAGGGCCAATGAACACTGAAGCTTTCTTT.

This chain uses TRBV11-2 with TRBJ2-1; the match to TRBD2 covers 10 bases. The germline V gene encodes CDR1 SGHAT and CDR2 FQNNGV. The CDR3 contains 14 residues. Germline trimming cut 3 bases from V and 9 bases from J; bases unmatched to any gene: 5. The CDR3, as DNA: TGTGCCAGCAGCTTGGGACTAGCGATCATTGAGCAGTTCTTC. It codes for CASSLGLAIIEQFF.